The 22 T cell receptor beta chains below all came from one sample that was sequenced in a study of T cell repertoires in aging, cancer and after chemotherapy. TRB rearrangements spanning V, D and J were amplified using mixed TRB-A/B primers. TCRdb itself ran the multiplex PCR reads through MiXCR, one entry per CDR3 protein. The sample records 1,200 to 1,500 distinct CDR3 sequences, roughly 50% being singletons. The template was genomic DNA from peripheral blood, not RNA. The sequenced material came from blood. The receptors derive from a human donor with a blood cancer.

The chain uses TRBV12-3 or TRBV12-4 and TRBJ1-1; 9 bases are a match to TRBD1. CDR3 length: 14 residues. V was clipped by 5 bases and J by 3 bases; unmatched bases: 4. For the CDR3, the DNA is TGTGCCAGCAGTGCCGACAGGGGGGACACTGAAGCTTTCTTT. This codes for CASSADRGDTEAFF.

In its sample, this clonotype ranks as medium-sized. The chain employs TRBV20-1 and TRBJ1-5; D gene unclear. Trimming left V 3 bases short and J 0 bases short, with 3 bases between. The CDR3 spans 12 residues. Germline V CDR1 and CDR2: DFQATT, SNEGSKA (reference sequence). The CDR3, as DNA: TGCAGTGCTAGGGGTAGCAATCAGCCCCAGCATTTT. Translation gives CSARGSNQPQHF.

In its sample, this clonotype ranks as large. V usage is TRBV6-5 and J usage is TRBJ1-2; D possibly corresponds to TRBD1 (6 bases). CDR1 and CDR2 from the germline V gene are MNHEY and SVGAGI. The CDR3 runs 13 residues. V dropped 2 bases and J dropped 4 bases, with 8 bases sitting between them. CDR3 sequence: CASSYRGGYGYTF. The CDR3 bases are TGTGCCAGCAGTTACAGGGGGGGCTATGGCTACACCTTC.

V gene TRBV18 combines with J gene TRBJ2-5; D unresolved. The V end was cut by 2 bases, the J end by 0 bases, with 7 bases between. CDR3 length: 14 residues. Germline-derived CDR1 and CDR2 are KGHSH and LQKENI. CDR3: CASSPSQNQETQYF. The CDR3, as DNA: TGTGCCAGCTCACCAAGTCAAAACCAAGAGACCCAGTACTTC.

CDR3 nucleotides: TGTGCCAGCAGTGATAATAGGGTGGCCTACACCTTC. Translation gives CASSDNRVAYTF. The chain has TRBV6-5 and TRBJ1-2; D is ambiguous. This CDR3 contains 12 residues. The V end lost 5 bases, the J end lost 10 bases, and 14 bases lay between the germline ends. Germline CDR1 is MNHEY and CDR2 is SVGAGI.

This clonotype was seen just once. The chain has TRBV6-6 and TRBJ1-4; no clear D. Trimming took off 7 bases at V and 2 bases at J, with 11 bases between the two ends. Germline-derived CDR1 and CDR2 are MNHNY and SVGAGI (reference sequence). CDR3 length equals 14 residues. CDR3 protein: CASTDPRTNEKLFF. CDR3 coding DNA: TGTGCCAGCACCGATCCACGGACTAATGAAAAACTGTTTTTT.

Regarding this clonotype: Because the CDR3's place on the DNA is in doubt, the DNA is left out and the CDR3 is given as listed by TCRdb. The chain recombines TRBV19 with TRBJ2-3; the table's D gene call, TRBD1, was not cross checked with the DNA. A total of 22 residues make up the CDR3, ends included. CDR1 and CDR2 from the germline V gene are LNHDA and SQIVND (reference sequence). The CDR3 spells CASRRDTTYEQYFGPGTDTQYF.

The genes are TRBV7-2 and TRBJ2-1; TRBD2 matches 13 bases. CDR3 length: 13 residues. Per germline, CDR1 SGHTA and CDR2 FQGNSA. The V segment lost 5 bases and the J segment 15 bases; nucleotides outside the gene matches: 7. The CDR3 region is CASSPGLAGAAFF. CDR3 in DNA: TGTGCCAGCAGCCCCGGACTAGCGGGAGCGGCGTTCTTC.

This chain connects TRBV7-6 to TRBJ1-2; unclear D gene. CDR1 is SGHVS and CDR2 is FNYEAQ in the germline V gene. Trimming took 0 bases from V and 5 from J, leaving 19 bases between them. The CDR3 runs 17 residues. The CDR3 reads CASSLASDEHVWYGYTF. The CDR3 region has the DNA TGTGCCAGCAGCTTAGCCTCTGACGAGCACGTTTGGTATGGCTACACCTTC.

The chain is built from TRBV29-1 and TRBJ2-7, with D possibly being TRBD2 (6 bases). Trimming removed 1 base at V and 0 bases at J, with 7 bases between. The CDR3 runs to 13 residues. Germline V gene lookup returns CDR1 SQVTM and CDR2 ANQGSEA. The CDR3: CSVEGTTSYEQYF. DNA for the CDR3: TGCAGCGTTGAAGGGACTACCTCCTACGAGCAGTACTTC.

This clonotype is large (0.1 to 1%). Here the CDR3 reads CASSRDQTGANVLTF. CDR3 nucleotides: TGTGCCAGCAGCCGGGATCAAACTGGGGCCAACGTCCTGACTTTC. This chain uses TRBV11-1 with TRBJ2-6; possible D gene TRBD2, 5 bases. The germline gives CDR1 SGHAT, CDR2 FQDESV (reference sequence). This CDR3 has 15 residues. Trimming removed 5 bases at V and 2 bases at J, with 10 bases between.

This chain uses TRBV27 with TRBJ2-3; TRBD2 matches at 7 bases. V lost 3 bases to trimming and J lost 1 base; unmatched junction nucleotides: 13. The germline gives CDR1 MNHEY, CDR2 SMNVEV (reference sequence). The CDR3 covers 18 residues. The CDR3 coding sequence is TGTGCCAGCAGTTTTGGGTCGGGAGGACCGGGCGGCACAGATACGCAGTATTTT. Translating it yields CASSFGSGGPGGTDTQYF.

In this sample, this clonotype is medium-sized. This chain joins TRBV30 and TRBJ1-1; the match to TRBD1 covers 9 bases. The CDR3 is 16 amino acids. Germline trimming cut 2 bases from V and 2 bases from J; bases unmatched to any gene: 9. Germline assignment: CDR1 GTSNPN and CDR2 SVGIG (reference sequence). CDR3 in amino acids: CAWSPQGQGKNTEAFF. CDR3 nucleotides: TGTGCCTGGAGTCCCCAGGGACAGGGAAAAAACACTGAAGCTTTCTTT.

The chain is built from TRBV20-1 and TRBJ2-3; 7 nucleotides agree with TRBD2. Germline CDR1 DFQATT, CDR2 SNEGSKA (reference sequence). Germline trimming cut 2 bases from V and 0 bases from J; bases unmatched to any gene: 8. The length of the CDR3 is 16 residues. For the CDR3, the DNA is TGCAGTGCTAGACCCCCTAGCGGCACTAGCACAGATACGCAGTATTTT. Its protein is CSARPPSGTSTDTQYF.

This chain joins TRBV19 and TRBJ2-7; no clear D. V was pared by 3 bases and J by 3 bases, with 12 bases between. This CDR3 has 14 residues. Per germline, CDR1 LNHDA and CDR2 SQIVND (reference sequence). CDR3 bases: TGTGCCAGTAGTATCCAGGCCCAATTCTACGAGCAGTACTTC. Encoded protein: CASSIQAQFYEQYF.

The chain links TRBV29-1 to TRBJ2-7; perhaps TRBD1 as D (6 bases). Trimming took off 3 bases at V and 5 bases at J, with 8 bases between the two ends. The CDR3 loop spans 11 amino acids. The V gene's germline CDR1 is SQVTM and CDR2 ANQGSEA. This CDR3 is CSVDRGHEQYF. The CDR3 nucleotides read TGCAGCGTTGACAGGGGCCACGAGCAGTACTTC.

The rearrangement uses TRBV24-1 and TRBJ2-1, with 13 bases identical to TRBD2. The CDR3 covers 17 residues. CDR1 and CDR2 (germline): KGHDR, SFDVKD. Trimming at V came to 5 bases and at J to 9 bases, leaving 12 bases not matched to a gene. CDR3 DNA sequence: TGTGCCACCAGTGCTCCGGGACTAGCGGGAATATGGGGTGAGCAGTTCTTC. It translates to CATSAPGLAGIWGEQFF.

This sequence joins TRBV29-1 and TRBJ2-1; 7 positions agree with TRBD2. This CDR3 spans 15 amino acids. The germline V gene has CDR1 SQVTM and CDR2 ANQGSEA. Losses at the gene ends were 0 bases for V and 5 bases for J; bases not matched to a gene: 7. CDR3 coding DNA: TGCAGCGTTGAAGATTTCCGCGGGAGCAACAATGAGCAGTTCTTC. This codes for CSVEDFRGSNNEQFF.

This clonotype was counted between two and nine times. The genes are TRBV20-1 and TRBJ2-5; 11 positions match TRBD1. There are 15 residues in the CDR3. Trimming removed 4 bases from V and 5 bases from J; junction bases left unmatched: 9. The germline gives CDR1 DFQATT, CDR2 SNEGSKA (reference sequence). CDR3 region: CSATPGTGGSETQYF. CDR3 nucleotide sequence: TGCAGTGCTACTCCCGGGACAGGGGGTAGTGAGACCCAGTACTTC.

This sequence joins TRBV29-1 and TRBJ1-1, with D perhaps matching TRBD1 (6 bases). This CDR3 has 12 amino acids. V lost 4 bases and J 6 bases, leaving 12 bases between the germline ends. Germline V gene lookup returns CDR1 SQVTM and CDR2 ANQGSEA. The CDR3 region is CSVVQGFPEAFF. In DNA form, the CDR3 reads TGCAGCGTTGTCCAGGGGTTCCCTGAAGCTTTCTTT.

The chain carries TRBV28 and TRBJ2-3; D call uncertain. The CDR3 has 11 amino acids. Germline CDR1 MDHEN, CDR2 SYDVKM. V lost 5 bases and J lost 1, with 1 base in between. The CDR3 region is CASSRTDTQYF. As DNA, the CDR3 is TGTGCCAGCAGTCGCACAGATACGCAGTATTTT. The variable domain in full, with the rest retrieved from reference TRBV28 and TRBJ2-3, is DVKVTQSSRYLVKRTGEKVFLECVQDMDHENMFWYRQDPGLGLRLIYFSYDVKMKEKGDIPEGYSVSREKKERFSLILESASTNQTSMYLCASSRTDTQYFGPGTRLTVL.

By proportion, this clonotype is medium-sized. The gene calls are TRBV18 and TRBJ1-1, with D possibly TRBD1 on 6 matching bases. CDR3 length: 15 residues. V gave up 3 bases and J gave up 3 bases, with 14 bases separating them. Germline V lookup: CDR1 KGHSH, CDR2 LQKENI. This chain's CDR3 is CASSPRQVYDTEAFF. CDR3 bases: TGTGCCAGCTCACCCCGACAGGTCTATGACACTGAAGCTTTCTTT.